These T cell receptor beta chains were read from a single sample in a study of cytomegalovirus exposure and HLA in healthy donors. The repertoire was sequenced with immunoSEQ multiplex PCR; TCRdb's copy has only in-frame clones and lacks some. This sample carries around 45,000 clones, with roughly 17% going to the ten biggest clones. Material: PBMCs. The receptors were gathered from a male donor in good health and CMV-seronegative. Both conserved end residues are part of each CDR3.

j_call v_call cdr3_aa
TRBJ2-7 TRBV28 CASMEAGTKSYEQYF
TRBJ1-1 TRBV9 CASSAPNAQGNTEAFF
TRBJ1-2 TRBV7-9 CASSLVRMGQNYGYTF
TRBJ1-3 TRBV5-1 CASSVRTGILSGNTIYF
TRBJ2-2 TRBV7-2 CASSLGLASTGELFF
TRBJ1-3 TRBV5-1 CASTSQGNSGNTIYF
TRBJ1-4 TRBV4-3 CASSPRGFGEKLFF
TRBJ2-5 TRBV5-6 CASSLGRAQETQYF
TRBJ1-1 TRBV18 CASSLIHQNTEAFF
TRBJ1-2 TRBV6-5 CASSYGDGYTF
TRBJ1-4 TRBV6-5 CASSYASNEKLFF
TRBJ1-2 TRBV30 CAWSVLTPIPHGYTF
TRBJ1-5 TRBV6-6 CASSPDQPQHF
TRBJ1-2 TRBV6-6 CASSPGQNYGYTF
TRBJ1-5 TRBV28 CASSRPGLPQHF
TRBJ1-1 TRBV14 CASSQGSPTEAFF
TRBJ2-4 TRBV30 CAWSLPGVLAKNIQYF
TRBJ1-2 TRBV7-3 CASSLNPDSFYGYTF
NA TRBV7-9 CASSPESYEQYF
TRBJ1-1 TRBV19 CASSITVNTEAFF
TRBJ2-7 TRBV30 CAWSGGGSYEQYF
TRBJ1-1 TRBV6-5 CASSPVGVSTEAFF
TRBJ2-5 TRBV20-1 CSGGPGETQYF
TRBJ1-5 TRBV5-6 CASSYRTVGGNQPQHF
TRBJ1-1 TRBV9 CASSVAGGGGVNTEAFF
TRBJ1-2 TRBV19 CASSPDGQLKRDYTF
TRBJ2-7 TRBV6-5 CASSPHDSTTYEQYF